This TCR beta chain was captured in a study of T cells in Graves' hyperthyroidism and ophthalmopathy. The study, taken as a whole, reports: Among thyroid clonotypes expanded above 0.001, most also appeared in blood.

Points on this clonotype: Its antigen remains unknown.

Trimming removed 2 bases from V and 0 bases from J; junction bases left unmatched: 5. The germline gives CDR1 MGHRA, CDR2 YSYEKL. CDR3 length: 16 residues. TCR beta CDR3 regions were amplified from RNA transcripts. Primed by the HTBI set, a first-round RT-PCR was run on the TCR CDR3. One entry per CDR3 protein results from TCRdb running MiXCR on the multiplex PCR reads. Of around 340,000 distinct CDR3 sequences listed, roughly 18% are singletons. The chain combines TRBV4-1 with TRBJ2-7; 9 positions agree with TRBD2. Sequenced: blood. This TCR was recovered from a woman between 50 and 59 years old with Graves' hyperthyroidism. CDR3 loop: CASSQLSGLASYEQYF. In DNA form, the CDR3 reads TGCGCCAGCAGCCAACTTTCGGGACTAGCCTCCTACGAGCAGTACTTC.